The T cell receptor beta chain described here comes from a study of T cells in Graves' hyperthyroidism and ophthalmopathy. Findings and limits, study-wide: Most thyroid clonotypes expanded above 0.001 appeared in blood too.

Uncontrolled infection, other autoimmune disease, pregnancy and lactation each barred patients from inclusion. Diagnoses used clinical symptoms, serum thyroxine and TRAb, thyroid ultrasound and orbital computed tomography. This CDR3 has 13 residues. V was trimmed by 5 bases and J by 3 bases, leaving 11 bases between them. TCR beta CDR3 region amplification was performed from RNA transcripts. First-round RT-PCR targeting the TCR CDR3 was performed with the HTBI primer set. TCRdb reprocessed the multiplex PCR reads with MiXCR, giving one entry per CDR3 protein. The sample gives about 420,000 distinct CDR3 sequences, approximately 15% of which show up once; roughly 13% is in the top ten. This clonotype was seen a handful of times. Its antigen is unknown.

The chain couples TRBV12-3 or TRBV12-4 to TRBJ2-7; D is unresolved. This receptor was taken from a woman in her late teens or twenties with Graves' hyperthyroidism. Sequencing was done on a sample of blood. The DNA for the CDR3 is TGTGCCAGCAGTCCGGACGTTTACTACGAGCAGTACTTC. Protein sequence: CASSPDVYYEQYF.